What follows are 18 T cell receptor beta chains derived from one specimen sequenced in a study of beta chain features in type 1 diabetes. Study-level points and caveats: TCRB CDR3 length was moderately but significantly reduced in all four CD4+ subsets of Type 1 diabetes patients.

cDNA synthesis used the whole RNA isolate, giving expressed TCRB sequences. Some clones are missing from TCRdb's copy, which holds only in-frame ones; the method was immunoSEQ multiplex PCR. The sample has around 110,000 clones, roughly 15% seen once; the top ten hold over 2%. No antigen has been assigned to these receptors. Sample: central memory CD4+ T cells from blood. The receptors here all came from a man aged 25 to 40 with type 1 diabetes.

This clone was found many times. Other DNA sequences from this sample encode an identical CDR3 as well. The chain employs TRBV12-5 and TRBJ1-2; D uncertain. Trimming removed 3 bases from V and 7 bases from J, with 9 bases in between. Germline V CDR1 and CDR2: LGHNT, FRNRAP. The CDR3 consists of 12 residues. The CDR3 loop reads CASGFRLVGYTF. CDR3 DNA: TGTGCTAGTGGTTTCCGACTTGTTGGCTACACCTTC.

V and J are TRBV6-6 and TRBJ2-5, with D possibly being TRBD1 or TRBD2 (5 bases each). The CDR3 runs 11 residues. The germline V gene encodes CDR1 MNHNY and CDR2 SVGAGI (reference sequence). DNA for the CDR3: TGTATCGCCAAGAGGGGAGAGACCCAGTACTTC. Protein: CIAKRGETQYF.

In its sample, this clone was seen many times. The rearrangement joins TRBV6-6 to TRBJ2-5; unclear D gene. Germline V gene sequence: CDR1 MNHNY, CDR2 SVGAGI (reference sequence). Trimming stripped 6 bases from V and 1 base from J, with 12 bases between. CDR3 length: 14 residues. CDR3 region: CASSPTGGQETQYF. Here the CDR3 DNA reads TGTGCCAGCAGCCCGACCGGCGGCCAAGAGACCCAGTACTTC.

The J gene is TRBJ1-4, the V gene TRBV18; D remains ambiguous. With 3 bases removed from V and 4 bases from J, the gap between germline ends came to 0 bases. The CDR3 extends over 11 amino acids. Germline CDR1 is KGHSH and CDR2 is LQKENI. CDR3 loop: CASSPNEKLFF. The DNA for the CDR3 is TGTGCCAGCTCACCTAATGAAAAACTGTTTTTT.

Turning to this clone: Just one base apart from a much larger clone, this may be a read error. V and J are TRBV9 and TRBJ2-2; D not certain. This CDR3 is built from 12 residues. The V end was cut by 4 bases, the J end by 1 base, with 2 bases between. In germline, CDR1 is SGDLS, CDR2 YYNGEE. In nucleotides, the CDR3 is TGTGCCAGCAGCTTGAACACCGGGGAGCTGTTTTTT. Its protein is CASSLNTGELFF.

The chain employs TRBV9 and TRBJ2-2; D might be TRBD1 or TRBD2, each matching 5 bases. The V gene's germline CDR1 is SGDLS and CDR2 YYNGEE. V was clipped by 4 bases and J by 5 bases, with 15 bases between them. This CDR3 contains 15 residues. The CDR3 nucleotides read TGTGCCAGCAGCACTCGGGATTGGGGGACCGGGGAGCTGTTTTTT. Translation: CASSTRDWGTGELFF.

The chain joins TRBV7-2 to TRBJ2-5; D not certain. CDR3 length: 14 amino acids. Germline CDR1 and CDR2: SGHTA and FQGNSA. V was clipped by 4 bases and J by 7 bases, with 16 bases between them. CDR3 in DNA: TGTACCAGCAGCTCCTTACTGACTCTTGGGACCCAGTACTTC. It codes for CTSSSLLTLGTQYF.

This chain joins TRBV15 and TRBJ1-5; D perhaps matches TRBD1 (5 bases). The CDR3 sequence is 14 residues long. V was cut by 5 bases and J by 8 bases, with 16 bases left in between. In germline, CDR1 is LNHNV, CDR2 YYDKDF (reference sequence). The CDR3 protein is CATSSRGDLKPQHF. The CDR3 DNA follows: TGTGCCACCAGCTCTCGGGGGGATTTGAAGCCCCAGCATTTT.

Only a few counts were recorded for this clone. This CDR3 reads CASSSEGQGLGKLFF. DNA of the CDR3: TGTGCCAGCAGCTCCGAAGGACAGGGGCTCGGAAAACTGTTTTTT. The chain links TRBV7-2 to TRBJ1-4; 9 positions match TRBD1. Germline V gene data show CDR1 as SGHTA and CDR2 as FQGNSA. The trim removed 4 bases at V and 10 bases at J, leaving 10 bases unmatched. The CDR3 runs 15 residues. Based on the CDR3 plus reference TRBV7-2 and TRBJ1-4, the full variable domain is GAGVSQSPSNKVTEKGKDVELRCDPISGHTALYWYRQSLGQGLEFLIYFQGNSAPDKSGLPSDRFSAERTGGSVSTLTIQRTQQEDSAVYLCASSSEGQGLGKLFFGSGTQLSVL.

The rearrangement joins TRBV29-1 to TRBJ2-3; 10 nucleotides agree with TRBD1. J lost 3 bases, V lost 6 bases, and 6 bases had no gene match. CDR1 and CDR2 (germline): SQVTM, ANQGSEA. The CDR3 contains 14 residues. The CDR3 nucleotides are TGCAGCGTCGATGACAGGGGGCGGACAGATACGCAGTATTTT. It is translated as CSVDDRGRTDTQYF.

The chain has TRBV10-3 and TRBJ2-5; 7 bases are shared with TRBD2. The V and J ends lost 6 bases and 4 bases, in that order; junction bases with no gene match: 8. Germline CDR1 is ENHRY and CDR2 is SYGVKD. This CDR3 region has 14 residues. CDR3 loop: CAIRESGEGETQYF. The CDR3 DNA sequence: TGTGCCATCAGGGAAAGCGGGGAGGGAGAGACCCAGTACTTC.

This clone occurred a few times. The chain is built from TRBV5-1 and TRBJ2-1; TRBD1 might be the D (8 bases). Trimming took 4 bases from V and 3 from J, leaving 14 bases between them. Germline V gene data show CDR1 as SGHRS and CDR2 as YFSETQ. The CDR3 has 15 amino acids. The CDR3 nucleotides are TGCGCCAGCAGCCTGACAGGGGAGGGCTACAATGAGCAGTTCTTC. This encodes CASSLTGEGYNEQFF.

V and J are TRBV7-9 and TRBJ2-2; 14 nucleotides match TRBD2. Germline CDR1 SEHNR, CDR2 FQNEAQ (reference sequence). After removal of 7 bases from V and 3 bases from J, the junction contained 10 bases not matched to a gene. This CDR3 has 18 amino acids. DNA for the CDR3: TGTGCCAGCACCCCTCCGGGACTAGCGGGGGCCGACACCGGGGAGCTGTTTTTT. Translation gives CASTPPGLAGADTGELFF.

This clone was observed at least ten times. The chain links TRBV30 to TRBJ2-7, with D perhaps TRBD1 (7 bases). Germline values: CDR1 GTSNPN, CDR2 SVGIG (reference sequence). The germline V and J ends were trimmed by 3 bases and 5 bases, with 14 bases remaining between them. CDR3 size: 13 residues. This chain's CDR3 is CAWSQGGGDEQYF. As DNA, the CDR3 is TGTGCCTGGAGCCAGGGGGGTGGAGACGAGCAGTACTTC.

The V call is TRBV2, the J call TRBJ2-3, with a tentative D call TRBD1 (5 bases). With 8 bases removed from V and 4 bases from J, the gap between germline ends came to 10 bases. Germline CDR1 is SNHLY and CDR2 is FYNNEI. This CDR3 has 12 amino acids. The CDR3 is CASLQDSDTQYF. CDR3 nucleotide sequence: TGTGCCAGCCTACAGGATTCAGATACGCAGTATTTT.

J is TRBJ2-1 and V is TRBV10-3; TRBD1 or TRBD2 may be the D gene (5 bases each). Germline lookup yields CDR1 ENHRY and CDR2 SYGVKD. The CDR3 consists of 14 residues. Trimming pared 10 bases from V and 0 bases from J, leaving 13 bases between. DNA of the CDR3: TGTGCCACACGGGGACGGAGCTCCTACAATGAGCAGTTCTTC. As protein: CATRGRSSYNEQFF.

The rearrangement joins TRBV6-6 to TRBJ2-2; TRBD1 matches at 9 bases. With V trimmed by 5 bases and J by 1 base, 5 bases remained unmatched. CDR1 MNHNY and CDR2 SVGAGI come from the germline V gene (reference sequence). This CDR3 is 16 amino acids long. CDR3 loop: CASSQQGAWNTGELFF. The CDR3 region has the DNA TGTGCCAGCAGTCAACAGGGGGCCTGGAACACCGGGGAGCTGTTTTTT.

This chain links TRBV15 with TRBJ1-5; the D gene is possibly TRBD1 (6 bases). The germline V gene has CDR1 LNHNV and CDR2 YYDKDF (reference sequence). V was clipped by 6 bases and J by 7 bases, with 19 bases between them. CDR3 length: 15 amino acids. CDR3 region: CATSPRGSLGQPQHF. DNA of the CDR3: TGTGCCACCAGTCCTAGGGGGTCTCTAGGGCAGCCCCAGCATTTT.